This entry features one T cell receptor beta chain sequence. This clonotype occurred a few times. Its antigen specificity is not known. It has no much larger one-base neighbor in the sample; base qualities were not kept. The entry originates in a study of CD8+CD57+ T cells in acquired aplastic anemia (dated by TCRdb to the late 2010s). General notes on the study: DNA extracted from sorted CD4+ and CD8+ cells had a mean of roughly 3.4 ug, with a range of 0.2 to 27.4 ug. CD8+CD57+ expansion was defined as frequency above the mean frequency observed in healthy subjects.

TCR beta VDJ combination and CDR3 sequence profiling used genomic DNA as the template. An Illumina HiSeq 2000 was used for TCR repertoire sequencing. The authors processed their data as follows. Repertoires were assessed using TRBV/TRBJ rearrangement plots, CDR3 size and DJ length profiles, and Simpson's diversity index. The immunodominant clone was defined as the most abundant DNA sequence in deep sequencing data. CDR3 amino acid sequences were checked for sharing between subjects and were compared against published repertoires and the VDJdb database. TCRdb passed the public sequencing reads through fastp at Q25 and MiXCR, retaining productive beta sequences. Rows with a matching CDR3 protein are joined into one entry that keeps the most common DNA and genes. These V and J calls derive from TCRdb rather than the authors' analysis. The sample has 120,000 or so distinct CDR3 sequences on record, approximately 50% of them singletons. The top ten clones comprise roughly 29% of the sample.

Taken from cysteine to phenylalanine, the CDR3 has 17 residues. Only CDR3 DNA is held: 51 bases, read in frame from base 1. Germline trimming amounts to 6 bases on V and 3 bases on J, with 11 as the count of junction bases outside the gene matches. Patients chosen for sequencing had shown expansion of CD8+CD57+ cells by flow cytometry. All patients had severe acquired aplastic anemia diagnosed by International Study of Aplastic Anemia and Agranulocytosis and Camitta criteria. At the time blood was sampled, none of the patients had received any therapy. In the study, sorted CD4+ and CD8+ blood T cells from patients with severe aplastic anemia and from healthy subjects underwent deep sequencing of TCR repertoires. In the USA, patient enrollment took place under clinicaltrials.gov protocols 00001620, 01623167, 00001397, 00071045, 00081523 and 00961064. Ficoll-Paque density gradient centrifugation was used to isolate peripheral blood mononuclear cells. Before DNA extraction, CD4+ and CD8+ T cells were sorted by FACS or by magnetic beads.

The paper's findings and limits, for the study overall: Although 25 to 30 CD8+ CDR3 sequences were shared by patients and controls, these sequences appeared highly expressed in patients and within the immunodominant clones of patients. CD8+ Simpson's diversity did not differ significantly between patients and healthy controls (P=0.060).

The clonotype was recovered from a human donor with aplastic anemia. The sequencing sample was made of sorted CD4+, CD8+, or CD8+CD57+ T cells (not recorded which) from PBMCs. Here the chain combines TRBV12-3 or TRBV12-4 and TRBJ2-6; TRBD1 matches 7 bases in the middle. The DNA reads TGTGCCAGCAGAGTAATGACAGGGTTTGATGGGGCCAACGTCCTGACTTTC. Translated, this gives CASRVMTGFDGANVLTF.